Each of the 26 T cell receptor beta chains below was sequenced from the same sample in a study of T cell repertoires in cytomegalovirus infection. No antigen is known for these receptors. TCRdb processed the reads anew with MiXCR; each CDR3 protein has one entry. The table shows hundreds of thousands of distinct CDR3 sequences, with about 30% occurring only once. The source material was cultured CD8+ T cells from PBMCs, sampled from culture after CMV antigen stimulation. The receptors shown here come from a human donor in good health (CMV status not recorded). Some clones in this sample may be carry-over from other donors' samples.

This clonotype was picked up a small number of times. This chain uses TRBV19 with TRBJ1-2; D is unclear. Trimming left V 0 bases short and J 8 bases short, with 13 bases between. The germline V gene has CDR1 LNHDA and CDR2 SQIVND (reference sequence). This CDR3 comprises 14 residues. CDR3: CASSIDLGPNGYTF. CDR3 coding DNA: TGTGCCAGTAGTATAGACCTCGGCCCCAACGGCTACACCTTC.

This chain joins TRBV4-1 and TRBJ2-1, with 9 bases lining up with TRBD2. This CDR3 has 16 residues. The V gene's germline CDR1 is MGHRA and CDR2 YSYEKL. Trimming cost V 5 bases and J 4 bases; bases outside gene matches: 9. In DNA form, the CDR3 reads TGCGCCAGCAGCGGTAGCGGGGGATGGCAATACAATGAGCAGTTCTTC. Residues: CASSGSGGWQYNEQFF.

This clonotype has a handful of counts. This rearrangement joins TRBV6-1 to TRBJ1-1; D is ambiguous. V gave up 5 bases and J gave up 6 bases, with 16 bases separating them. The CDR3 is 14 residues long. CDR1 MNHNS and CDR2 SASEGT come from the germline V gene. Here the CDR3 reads CASSSGIGFPEAFF. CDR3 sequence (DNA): TGTGCCAGCAGTTCCGGAATCGGGTTTCCTGAAGCTTTCTTT.

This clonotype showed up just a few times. CDR3 residues: CAISVWGGLSMNTEAFF. CDR3 sequence (DNA): TGTGCCATCAGTGTGTGGGGGGGCCTCTCCATGAACACTGAAGCTTTCTTT. The genes are TRBV10-3 and TRBJ1-1, with D possibly matching TRBD1 (6 bases). The length of the CDR3 is 17 residues. V lost 4 bases and J lost 0, with 18 bases in between. Germline assignment: CDR1 ENHRY and CDR2 SYGVKD.

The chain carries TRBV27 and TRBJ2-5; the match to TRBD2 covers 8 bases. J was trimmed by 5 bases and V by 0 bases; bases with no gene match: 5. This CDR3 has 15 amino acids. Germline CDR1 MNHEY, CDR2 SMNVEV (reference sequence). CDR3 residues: CASSLSETSDETQYF. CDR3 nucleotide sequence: TGTGCCAGCAGTTTATCGGAGACTAGCGACGAGACCCAGTACTTC.

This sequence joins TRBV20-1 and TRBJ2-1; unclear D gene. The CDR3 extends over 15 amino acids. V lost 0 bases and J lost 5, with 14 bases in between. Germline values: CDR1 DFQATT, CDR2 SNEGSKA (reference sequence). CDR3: CSARDRLVGNNEQFF. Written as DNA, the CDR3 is TGCAGTGCTAGAGATAGACTGGTCGGCAACAATGAGCAGTTCTTC.

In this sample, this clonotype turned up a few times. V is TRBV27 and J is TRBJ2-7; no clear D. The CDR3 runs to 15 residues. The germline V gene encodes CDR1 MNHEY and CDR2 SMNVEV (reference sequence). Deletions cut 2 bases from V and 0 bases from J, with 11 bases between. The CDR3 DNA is TGTGCCAGCAGTTTAGAGGCAGCCAGCTCCTACGAGCAGTACTTC. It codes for CASSLEAASSYEQYF.

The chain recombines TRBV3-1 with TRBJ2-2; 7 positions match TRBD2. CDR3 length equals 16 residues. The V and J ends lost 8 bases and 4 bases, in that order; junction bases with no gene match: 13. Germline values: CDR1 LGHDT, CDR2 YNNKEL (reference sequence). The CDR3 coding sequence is TGTGCCAGCCGCCGTCGGAGCGGGGATGTCACCGGGGAGCTGTTTTTT. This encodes CASRRRSGDVTGELFF.

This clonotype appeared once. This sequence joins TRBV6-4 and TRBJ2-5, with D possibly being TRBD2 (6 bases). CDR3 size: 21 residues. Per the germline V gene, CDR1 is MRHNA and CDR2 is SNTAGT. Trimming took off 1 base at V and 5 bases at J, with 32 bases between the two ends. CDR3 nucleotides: TGTGCCAGCAGTGACTACCCCCACGGCAGTAACCTGAAACCCGGGACTGAGACCCAGTACTTC. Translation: CASSDYPHGSNLKPGTETQYF.

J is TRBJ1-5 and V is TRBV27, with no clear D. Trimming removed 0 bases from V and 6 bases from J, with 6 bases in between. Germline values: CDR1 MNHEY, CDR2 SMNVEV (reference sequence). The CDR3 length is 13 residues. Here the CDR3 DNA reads TGTGCCAGCAGTTTATCGGGGAGTCAGCCCCAGCATTTT. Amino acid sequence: CASSLSGSQPQHF.

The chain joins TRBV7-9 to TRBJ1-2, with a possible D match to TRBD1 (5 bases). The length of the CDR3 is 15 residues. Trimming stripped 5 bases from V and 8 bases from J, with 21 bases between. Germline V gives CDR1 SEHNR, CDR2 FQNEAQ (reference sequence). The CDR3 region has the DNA TGTGCCAGCAGCACCCGGGGGACCTGGCTTAAGGGCTACACCTTC. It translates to CASSTRGTWLKGYTF.

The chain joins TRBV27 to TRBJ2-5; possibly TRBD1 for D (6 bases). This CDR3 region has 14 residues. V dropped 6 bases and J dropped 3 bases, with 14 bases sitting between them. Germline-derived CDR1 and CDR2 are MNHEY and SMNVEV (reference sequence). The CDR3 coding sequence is TGTGCCAGCAGCGAACAGGGCTGGGAAGAGACCCAGTACTTC. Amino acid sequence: CASSEQGWEETQYF.

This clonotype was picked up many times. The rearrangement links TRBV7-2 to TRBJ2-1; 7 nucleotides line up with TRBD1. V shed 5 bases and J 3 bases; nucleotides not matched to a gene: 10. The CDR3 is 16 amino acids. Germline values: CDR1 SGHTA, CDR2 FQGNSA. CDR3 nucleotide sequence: TGTGCCAGCAGCCTCCCGACAGGGAATCTCTACAATGAGCAGTTCTTC. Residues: CASSLPTGNLYNEQFF.

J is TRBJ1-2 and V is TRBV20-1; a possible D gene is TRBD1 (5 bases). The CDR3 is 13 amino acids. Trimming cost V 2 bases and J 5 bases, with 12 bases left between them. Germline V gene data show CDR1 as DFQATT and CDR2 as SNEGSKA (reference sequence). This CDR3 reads CSARSGEGYGYTF. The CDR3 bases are TGCAGTGCTAGATCGGGGGAAGGGTATGGCTACACCTTC.

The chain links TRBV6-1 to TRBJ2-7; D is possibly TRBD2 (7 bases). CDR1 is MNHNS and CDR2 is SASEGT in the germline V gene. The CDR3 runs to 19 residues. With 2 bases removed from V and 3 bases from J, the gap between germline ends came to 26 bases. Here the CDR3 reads CASSEFLTGILGGGYEQYF. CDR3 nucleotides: TGTGCCAGCAGTGAATTCCTGACAGGCATCCTGGGGGGGGGCTACGAGCAGTACTTC.

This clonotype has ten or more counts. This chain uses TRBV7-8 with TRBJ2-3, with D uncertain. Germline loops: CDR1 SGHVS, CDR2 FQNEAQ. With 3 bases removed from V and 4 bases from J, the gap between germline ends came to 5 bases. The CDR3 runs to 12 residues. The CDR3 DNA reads TGTGCCAGCAGCTTCCCGTCAGATACGCAGTATTTT. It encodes CASSFPSDTQYF.

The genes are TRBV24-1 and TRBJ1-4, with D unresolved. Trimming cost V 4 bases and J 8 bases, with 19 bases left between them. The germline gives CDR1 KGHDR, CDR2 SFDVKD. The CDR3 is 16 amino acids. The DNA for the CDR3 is TGTGCCACCAGTGAATACGGGGAGGCCGGCGGCGAAAAACTGTTTTTT. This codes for CATSEYGEAGGEKLFF.

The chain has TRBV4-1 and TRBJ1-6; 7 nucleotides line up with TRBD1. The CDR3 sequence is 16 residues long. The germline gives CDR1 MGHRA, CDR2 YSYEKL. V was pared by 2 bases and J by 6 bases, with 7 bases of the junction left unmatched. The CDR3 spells CASSQPRQGINSPLHF. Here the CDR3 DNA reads TGCGCCAGCAGCCAACCACGACAGGGTATTAATTCACCCCTCCACTTT.

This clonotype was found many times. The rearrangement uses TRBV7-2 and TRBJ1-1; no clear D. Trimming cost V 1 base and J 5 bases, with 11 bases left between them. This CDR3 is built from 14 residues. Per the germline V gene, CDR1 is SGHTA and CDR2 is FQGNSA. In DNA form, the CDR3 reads TGTGCCAGCAGCTTAGTAGCGGCGGGGACTGAAGCTTTCTTT. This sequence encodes CASSLVAAGTEAFF.

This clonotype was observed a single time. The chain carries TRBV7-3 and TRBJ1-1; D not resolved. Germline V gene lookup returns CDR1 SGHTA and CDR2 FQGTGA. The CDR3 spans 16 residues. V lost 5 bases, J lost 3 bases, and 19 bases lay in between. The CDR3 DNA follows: TGTGCCAGCAGCACCATACCGGGAGATGGAGACACTGAAGCTTTCTTT. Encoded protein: CASSTIPGDGDTEAFF. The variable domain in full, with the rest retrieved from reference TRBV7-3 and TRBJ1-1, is GAGVSQTPSNKVTEKGKYVELRCDPISGHTALYWYRQSLGQGPEFLIYFQGTGAADDSGLPNDRFFAVRPEGSVSTLKIQRTERGDSAVYLCASSTIPGDGDTEAFFGQGTRLTVV.

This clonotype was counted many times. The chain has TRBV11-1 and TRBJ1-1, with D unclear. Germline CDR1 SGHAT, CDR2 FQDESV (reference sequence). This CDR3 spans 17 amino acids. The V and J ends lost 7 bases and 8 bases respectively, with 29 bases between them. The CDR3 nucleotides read TGTGCCAGCACCGTAGCCGACGGGCCCCCGAGAACTACAGAAGCTTTCTTT. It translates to CASTVADGPPRTTEAFF.

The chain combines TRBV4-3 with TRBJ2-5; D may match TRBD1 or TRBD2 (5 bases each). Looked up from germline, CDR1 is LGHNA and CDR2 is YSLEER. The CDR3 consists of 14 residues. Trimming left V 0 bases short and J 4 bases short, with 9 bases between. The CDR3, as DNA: TGCGCCAGCAGCCAAGATTGGGGGTTAGAGACCCAGTACTTC. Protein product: CASSQDWGLETQYF.

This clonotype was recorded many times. The CDR3 bases are TGTGCCAGCCAGACAGGGGGCAGAGAGACCCAGTACTTC. It specifies CASQTGGRETQYF. The chain couples TRBV6-6 to TRBJ2-5; TRBD1 matches 10 bases. The CDR3 spans 13 residues. CDR1 and CDR2 from the germline V gene are MNHNY and SVGAGI (reference sequence). J gave up 4 bases and V 8 bases, and 4 bases lay outside the gene matches.

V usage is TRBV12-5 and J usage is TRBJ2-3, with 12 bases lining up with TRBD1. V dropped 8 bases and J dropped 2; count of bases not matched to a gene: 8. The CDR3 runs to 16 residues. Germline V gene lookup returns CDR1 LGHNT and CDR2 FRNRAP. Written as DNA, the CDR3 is TGTGCTAGTTCGTCCGGGACAGGGGGCGTCACAGATACGCAGTATTTT. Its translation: CASSSGTGGVTDTQYF. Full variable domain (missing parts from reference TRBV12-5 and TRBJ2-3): DARVTQTPRHKVTEMGQEVTMRCQPILGHNTVFWYRQTMMQGLELLAYFRNRAPLDDSGMPKDRFSAEMPDATLATLKIQPSEPRDSAVYFCASSSGTGGVTDTQYFGPGTRLTVL.

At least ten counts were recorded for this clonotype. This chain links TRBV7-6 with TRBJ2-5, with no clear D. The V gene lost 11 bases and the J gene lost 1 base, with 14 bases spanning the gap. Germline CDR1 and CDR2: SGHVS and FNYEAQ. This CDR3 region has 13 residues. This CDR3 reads CAAGELVQETQYF. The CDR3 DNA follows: TGTGCCGCCGGTGAGCTTGTCCAAGAGACCCAGTACTTC. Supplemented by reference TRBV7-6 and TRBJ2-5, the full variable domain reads GAGVSQSPRYKVTKRGQDVALRCDPISGHVSLYWYRQALGQGPEFLTYFNYEAQQDKSGLPNDRFSAERPEGSISTLTIQRTEQRDSAMYRCAAGELVQETQYFGPGTRLLVL.

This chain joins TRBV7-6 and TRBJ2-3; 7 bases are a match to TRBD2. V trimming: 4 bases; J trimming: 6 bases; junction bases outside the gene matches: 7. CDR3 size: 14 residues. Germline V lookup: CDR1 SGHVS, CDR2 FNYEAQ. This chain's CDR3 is CASSSTGGGDTQYF. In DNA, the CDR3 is TGTGCCAGCAGCTCGACGGGGGGTGGGGATACGCAGTATTTT.